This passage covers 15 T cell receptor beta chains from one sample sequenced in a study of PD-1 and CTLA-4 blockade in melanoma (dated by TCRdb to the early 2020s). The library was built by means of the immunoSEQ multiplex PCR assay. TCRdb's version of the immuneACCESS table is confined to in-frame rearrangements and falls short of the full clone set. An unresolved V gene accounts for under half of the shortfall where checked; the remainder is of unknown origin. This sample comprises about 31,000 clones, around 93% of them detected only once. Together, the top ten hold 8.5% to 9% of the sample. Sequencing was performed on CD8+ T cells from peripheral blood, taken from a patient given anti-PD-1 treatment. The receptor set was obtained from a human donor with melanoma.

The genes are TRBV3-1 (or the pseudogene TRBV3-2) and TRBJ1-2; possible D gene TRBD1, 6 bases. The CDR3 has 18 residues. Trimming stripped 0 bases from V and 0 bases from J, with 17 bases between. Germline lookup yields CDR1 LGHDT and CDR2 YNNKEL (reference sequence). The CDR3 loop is CASSQEAAGQKSNYGYTF. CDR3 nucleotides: TGTGCCAGCAGCCAAGAGGCAGCCGGACAGAAGTCTAACTATGGCTACACCTTC.

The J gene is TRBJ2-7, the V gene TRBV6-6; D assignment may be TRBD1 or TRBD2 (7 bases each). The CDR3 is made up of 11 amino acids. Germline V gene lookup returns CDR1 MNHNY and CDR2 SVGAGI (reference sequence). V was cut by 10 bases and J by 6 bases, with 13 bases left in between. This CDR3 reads CATGEGAEQYF. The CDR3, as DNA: TGTGCCACGGGGGAGGGGGCCGAGCAGTACTTC.

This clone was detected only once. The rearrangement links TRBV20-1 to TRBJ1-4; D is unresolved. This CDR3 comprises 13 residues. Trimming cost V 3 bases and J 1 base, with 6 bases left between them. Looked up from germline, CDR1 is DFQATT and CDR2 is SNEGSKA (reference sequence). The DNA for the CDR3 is TGCAGTGCTAGTTTAGTAACTAATGAAAAACTGTTTTTT. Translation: CSASLVTNEKLFF.

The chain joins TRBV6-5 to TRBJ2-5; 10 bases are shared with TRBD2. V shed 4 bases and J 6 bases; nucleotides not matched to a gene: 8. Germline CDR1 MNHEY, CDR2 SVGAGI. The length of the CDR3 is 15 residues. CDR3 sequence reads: CASSFSGGSLKTQYF. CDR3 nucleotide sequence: TGTGCCAGCAGTTTTAGCGGGGGGTCCTTAAAGACCCAGTACTTC.

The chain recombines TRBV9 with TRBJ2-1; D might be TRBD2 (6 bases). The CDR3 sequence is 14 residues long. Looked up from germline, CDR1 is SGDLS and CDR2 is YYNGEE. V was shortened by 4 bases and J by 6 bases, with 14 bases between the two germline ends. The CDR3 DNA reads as TGTGCCAGCAGCTCCTTGGGACTGGGCAATGAGCAGTTCTTC. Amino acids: CASSSLGLGNEQFF. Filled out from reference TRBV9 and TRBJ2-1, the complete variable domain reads DSGVTQTPKHLITATGQRVTLRCSPRSGDLSVYWYQQSLDQGLQFLIQYYNGEERAKGNILERFSAQQFPDLHSELNLSSLELGDSALYFCASSSLGLGNEQFFGPGTRLTVL.

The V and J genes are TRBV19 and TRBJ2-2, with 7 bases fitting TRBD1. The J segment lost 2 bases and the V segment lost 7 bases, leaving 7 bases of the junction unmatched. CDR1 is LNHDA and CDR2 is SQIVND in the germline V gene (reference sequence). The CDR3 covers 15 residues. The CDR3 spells CASTEDRSNTGELFF. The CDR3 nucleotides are TGTGCCAGTACCGAGGACAGGAGCAACACCGGGGAGCTGTTTTTT.

The CDR3: CAWPPGHSNTEAFF. As DNA, the CDR3 is TGTGCCTGGCCCCCGGGACATTCGAACACTGAAGCTTTCTTT. The gene calls are TRBV30 and TRBJ1-1; D perhaps matches TRBD1 (6 bases). Germline loops: CDR1 GTSNPN, CDR2 SVGIG (reference sequence). The CDR3 has 14 amino acids. V was shortened by 5 bases and J by 1 base, with 14 bases between the two germline ends.

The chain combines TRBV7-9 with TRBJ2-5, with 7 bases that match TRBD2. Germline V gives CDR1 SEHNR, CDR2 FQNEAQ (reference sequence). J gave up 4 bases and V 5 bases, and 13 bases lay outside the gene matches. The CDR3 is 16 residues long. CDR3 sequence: CASSDLLASGGETQYF. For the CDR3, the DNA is TGTGCCAGCAGCGACCTACTAGCGTCAGGAGGAGAGACCCAGTACTTC.

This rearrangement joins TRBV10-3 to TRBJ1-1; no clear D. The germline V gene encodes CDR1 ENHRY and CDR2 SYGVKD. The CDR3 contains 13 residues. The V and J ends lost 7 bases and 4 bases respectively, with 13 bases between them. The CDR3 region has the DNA TGTGCCATCACGGTCTCGGCGGGCACTGAAGCTTTCTTT. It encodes CAITVSAGTEAFF.

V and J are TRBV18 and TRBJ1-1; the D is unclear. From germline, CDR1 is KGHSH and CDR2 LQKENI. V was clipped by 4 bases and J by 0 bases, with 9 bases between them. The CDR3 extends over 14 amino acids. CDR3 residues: CASSRVFMNTEAFF. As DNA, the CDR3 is TGTGCCAGCTCACGGGTCTTTATGAACACTGAAGCTTTCTTT.

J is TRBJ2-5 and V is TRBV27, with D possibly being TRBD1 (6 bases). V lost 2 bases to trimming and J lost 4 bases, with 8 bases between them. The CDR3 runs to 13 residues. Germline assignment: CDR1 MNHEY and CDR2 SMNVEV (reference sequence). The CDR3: CASSLNRAETQYF. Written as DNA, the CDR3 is TGTGCCAGCAGTTTAAACAGGGCAGAGACCCAGTACTTC.

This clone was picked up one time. In DNA form, the CDR3 reads TGTGCCAGCAGTAGACAGGGGGCAGAGACCCAGTACTTC. It specifies CASSRQGAETQYF. The chain employs TRBV27 and TRBJ2-5; TRBD1 aligns across 10 bases. The junction had 1 base not matched to a gene; V was cut back by 5 bases and J by 4 bases. Germline V gene data show CDR1 as MNHEY and CDR2 as SMNVEV (reference sequence). The CDR3 extends over 13 amino acids.

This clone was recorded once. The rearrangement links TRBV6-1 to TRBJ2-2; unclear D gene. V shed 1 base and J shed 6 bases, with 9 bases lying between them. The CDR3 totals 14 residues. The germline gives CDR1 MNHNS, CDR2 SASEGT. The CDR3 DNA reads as TGTGCCAGCAGTGAAGGTTCTGGCCCCGGGGAGCTGTTTTTT. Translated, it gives CASSEGSGPGELFF.

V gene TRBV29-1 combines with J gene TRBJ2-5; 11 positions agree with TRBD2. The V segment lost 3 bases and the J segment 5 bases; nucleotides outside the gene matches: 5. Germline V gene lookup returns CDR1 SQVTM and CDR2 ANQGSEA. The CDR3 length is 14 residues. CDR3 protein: CSVEGLAEGETQYF. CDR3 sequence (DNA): TGCAGCGTTGAGGGACTAGCGGAGGGGGAGACCCAGTACTTC.

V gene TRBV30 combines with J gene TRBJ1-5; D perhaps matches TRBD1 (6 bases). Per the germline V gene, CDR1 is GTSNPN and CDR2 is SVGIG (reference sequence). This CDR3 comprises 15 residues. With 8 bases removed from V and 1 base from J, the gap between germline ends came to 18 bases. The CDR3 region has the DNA TGTGCCCTATCGGTCGGGGGGCCGAGCAATCAGCCCCAGCATTTT. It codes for CALSVGGPSNQPQHF. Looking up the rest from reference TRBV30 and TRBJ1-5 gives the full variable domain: SQTIHQWPATLVQPVGSPLSLECTVEGTSNPNLYWYRQAAGRGLQLLFYSVGIGQISSEVPQNLSASRPQDRQFILSSKKLLLSDSGFYLCALSVGGPSNQPQHFGDGTRLSIL.